This TCR beta chain was captured by sequencing in a study of monozygotic twins with inflammatory bowel disease. Broader study findings: The authors found no support for a single strong IBD-associated signal or clonotype.

On this clonotype: Its matching antigen is unknown.

TCRdb derives one entry per CDR3 protein from the 5' RACE reads, leaving out DNA. The listing contains about 93,000 distinct CDR3 sequences. CDR3 length: 15 residues. The sample consisted of blood. This clonotype was obtained from a human donor with ulcerative colitis or Crohn's disease, or a healthy co-twin of an affected twin (not recorded which). V is TRBV12-3 or TRBV12-4 and J is TRBJ1-5. The CDR3 sequence: CASSYRARGNQPQHF.